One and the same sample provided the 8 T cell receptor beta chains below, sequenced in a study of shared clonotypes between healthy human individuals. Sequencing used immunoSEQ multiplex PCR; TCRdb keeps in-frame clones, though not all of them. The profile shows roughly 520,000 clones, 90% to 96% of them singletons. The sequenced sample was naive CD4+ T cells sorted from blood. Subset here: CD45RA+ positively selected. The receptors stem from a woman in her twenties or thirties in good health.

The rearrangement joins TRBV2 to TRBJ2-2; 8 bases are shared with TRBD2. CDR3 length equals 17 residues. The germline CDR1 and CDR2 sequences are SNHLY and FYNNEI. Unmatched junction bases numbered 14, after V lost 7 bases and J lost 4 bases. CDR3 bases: TGTGCCAGCACCGTACCCAGGGCGGGAGGTGGCACCGGGGAGCTGTTTTTT. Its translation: CASTVPRAGGGTGELFF.

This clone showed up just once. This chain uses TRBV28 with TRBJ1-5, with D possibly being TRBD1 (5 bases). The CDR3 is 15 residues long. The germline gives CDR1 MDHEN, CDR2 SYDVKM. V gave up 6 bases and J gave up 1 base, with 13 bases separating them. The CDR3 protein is CASSKRGASNQPQHF. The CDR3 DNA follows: TGTGCCAGCAGCAAGCGAGGGGCAAGCAATCAGCCCCAGCATTTT.

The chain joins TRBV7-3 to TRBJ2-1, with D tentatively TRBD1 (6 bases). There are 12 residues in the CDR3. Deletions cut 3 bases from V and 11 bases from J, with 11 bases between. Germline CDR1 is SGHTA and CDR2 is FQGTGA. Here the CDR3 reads CASSLDDRQQFF. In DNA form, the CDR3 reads TGTGCCAGCAGCTTGGACGACAGGCAGCAGTTCTTC.

CDR3 sequence: CAIKKGLVGETQYF. In DNA, the CDR3 is TGTGCCATCAAAAAAGGACTAGTAGGCGAGACCCAGTACTTC. The rearrangement uses TRBV10-3 and TRBJ2-5; 7 bases match TRBD2. CDR1 is ENHRY, CDR2 SYGVKD, per germline. The junction had 10 bases not matched to a gene; V was cut back by 7 bases and J by 5 bases. There are 14 residues in the CDR3.

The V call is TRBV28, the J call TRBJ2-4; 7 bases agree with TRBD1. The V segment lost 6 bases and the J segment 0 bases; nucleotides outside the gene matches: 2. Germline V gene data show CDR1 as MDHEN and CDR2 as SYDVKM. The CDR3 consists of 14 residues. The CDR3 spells CASSPGGAKNIQYF. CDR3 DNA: TGTGCCAGCAGCCCAGGGGGAGCCAAAAACATTCAGTACTTC.

The CDR3 spells CASSHSYSSNQPQHF. The DNA of the CDR3 is TGTGCCAGCAGTCATTCCTATAGTAGCAATCAGCCCCAGCATTTT. The chain carries TRBV6-5 and TRBJ1-5, with D unresolved. Trimming took 5 bases from V and 0 from J, leaving 11 bases between them. This CDR3 contains 15 residues. The germline V gene encodes CDR1 MNHEY and CDR2 SVGAGI.

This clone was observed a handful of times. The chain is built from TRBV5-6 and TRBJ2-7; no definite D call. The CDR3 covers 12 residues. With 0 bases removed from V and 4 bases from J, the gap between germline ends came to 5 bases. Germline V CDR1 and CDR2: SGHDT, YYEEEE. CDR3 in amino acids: CASSLAAYEQYF. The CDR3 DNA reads TGTGCCAGCAGCTTGGCCGCGTACGAGCAGTACTTC.

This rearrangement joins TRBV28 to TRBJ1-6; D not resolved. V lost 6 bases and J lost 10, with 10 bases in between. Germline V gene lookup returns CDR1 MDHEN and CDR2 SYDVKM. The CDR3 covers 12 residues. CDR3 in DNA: TGTGCCAGCAGGAGCATGGGGTCACCCCTCCACTTT. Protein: CASRSMGSPLHF.